This record concerns one TCR beta chain sequence. Which antigen it targets is not known. Base qualities are missing; no much larger clone stands one base away. This record comes from a study of technical replicates of blood from several donors (dated by TCRdb to between 2016 and 2019). The library was prepared using the immunoSEQ multiplex PCR assay. In its TCRdb copy, this immuneACCESS table keeps in-frame sequences only and misses some clones. Where compared with another copy, unresolved V genes explain less than half of these, and the others have no known cause. Across this sample there are fewer than 100,000 clones, with approximately 97% seen only once. The ten largest make up around 0.2% of the sample. From cysteine to phenylalanine, the CDR3 is 16 amino acids long. Just the 48-base CDR3 DNA is kept, in frame starting at base 1. From the germline V gene, CDR1 is SNHLY and CDR2 is FYNNEI. The trim is 2 bases for V and 0 bases for J, with a gap of 11 bases between the germline ends.

This sequence originates from a human donor in good health. The sequence is built from TRBV2 and TRBJ1-5; too little of a D gene remains to name it. Sequencing used T cells isolated from PBMCs. CDR3 reads: CASSEQGRYSNQPQHF. The sequence in DNA is TGTGCCAGCAGTGAACAAGGGAGATATAGCAATCAGCCCCAGCATTTT.